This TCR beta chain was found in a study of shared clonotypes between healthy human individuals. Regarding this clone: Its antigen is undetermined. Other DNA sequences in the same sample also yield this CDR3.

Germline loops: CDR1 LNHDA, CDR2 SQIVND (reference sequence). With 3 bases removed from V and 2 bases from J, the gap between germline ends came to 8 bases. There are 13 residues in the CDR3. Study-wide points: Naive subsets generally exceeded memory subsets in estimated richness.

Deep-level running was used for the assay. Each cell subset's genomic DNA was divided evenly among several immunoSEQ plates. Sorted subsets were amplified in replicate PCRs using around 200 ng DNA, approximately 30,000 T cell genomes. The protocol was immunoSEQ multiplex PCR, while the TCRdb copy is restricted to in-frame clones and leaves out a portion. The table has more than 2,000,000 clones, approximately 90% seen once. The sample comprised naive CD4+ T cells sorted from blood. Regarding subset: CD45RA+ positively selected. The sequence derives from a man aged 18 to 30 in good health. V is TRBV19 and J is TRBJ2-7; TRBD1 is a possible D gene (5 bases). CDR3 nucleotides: TGTGCCAGTAGTATGGTGGGGCCCTACGAGCAGTACTTC. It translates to CASSMVGPYEQYF.